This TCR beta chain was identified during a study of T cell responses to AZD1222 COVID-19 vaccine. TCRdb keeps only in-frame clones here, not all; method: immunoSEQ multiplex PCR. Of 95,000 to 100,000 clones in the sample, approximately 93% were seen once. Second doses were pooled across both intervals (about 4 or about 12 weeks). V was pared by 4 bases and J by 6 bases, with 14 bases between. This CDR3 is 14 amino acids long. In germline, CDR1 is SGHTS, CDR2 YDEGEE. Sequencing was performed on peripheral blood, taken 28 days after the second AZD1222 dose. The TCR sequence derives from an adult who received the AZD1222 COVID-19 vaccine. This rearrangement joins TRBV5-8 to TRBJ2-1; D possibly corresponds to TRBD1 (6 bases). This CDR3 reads CASSLWDTLNEQFF. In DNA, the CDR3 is TGTGCCAGCAGCCTCTGGGACACCCTCAATGAGCAGTTCTTC.